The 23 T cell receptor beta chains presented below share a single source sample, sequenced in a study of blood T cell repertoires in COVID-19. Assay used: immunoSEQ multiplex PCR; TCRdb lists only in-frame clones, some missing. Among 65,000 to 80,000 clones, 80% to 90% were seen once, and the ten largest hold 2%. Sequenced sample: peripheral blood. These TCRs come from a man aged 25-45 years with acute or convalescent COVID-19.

The CDR3 here is CASSQGDRGLNQPQHF. Written as DNA, the CDR3 is TGTGCCAGCAGCCAAGGAGACAGGGGGCTCAATCAGCCCCAGCATTTT. V and J are TRBV3-1 (or the pseudogene TRBV3-2) and TRBJ1-5; 10 bases map to TRBD1. Germline CDR1 reads LGHDT; CDR2 reads YNNKEL (reference sequence). Unmatched junction bases numbered 3, after V lost 1 base and J lost 3 bases. This CDR3 region has 16 residues.

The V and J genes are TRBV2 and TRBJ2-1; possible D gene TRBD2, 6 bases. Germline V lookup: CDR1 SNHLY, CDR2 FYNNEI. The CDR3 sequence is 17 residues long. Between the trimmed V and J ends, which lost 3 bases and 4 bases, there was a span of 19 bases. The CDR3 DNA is TGTGCCAGCAGTGATAATCGACTAGGGCTATGGTACAATGAGCAGTTCTTC. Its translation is CASSDNRLGLWYNEQFF.

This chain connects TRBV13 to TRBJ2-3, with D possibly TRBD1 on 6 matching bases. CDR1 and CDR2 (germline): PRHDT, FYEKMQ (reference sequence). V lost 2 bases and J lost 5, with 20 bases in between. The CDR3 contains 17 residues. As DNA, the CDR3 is TGTGCCAGCAGCTTATTAAATAGCAGGGGCGATTTAGATACGCAGTATTTT. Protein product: CASSLLNSRGDLDTQYF.

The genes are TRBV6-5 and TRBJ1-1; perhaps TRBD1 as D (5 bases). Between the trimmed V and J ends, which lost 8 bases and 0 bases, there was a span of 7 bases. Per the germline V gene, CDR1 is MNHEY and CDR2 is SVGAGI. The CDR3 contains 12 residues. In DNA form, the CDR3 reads TGTGCCAGCCGACAGCTGAACACTGAAGCTTTCTTT. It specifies CASRQLNTEAFF.

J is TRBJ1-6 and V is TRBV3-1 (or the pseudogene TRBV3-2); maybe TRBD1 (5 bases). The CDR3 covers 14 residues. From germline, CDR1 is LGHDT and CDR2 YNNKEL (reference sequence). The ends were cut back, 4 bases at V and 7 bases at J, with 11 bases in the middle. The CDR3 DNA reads TGTGCCAGCAGCCCCCCTCGACAGAATTCACCCCTCCACTTT. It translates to CASSPPRQNSPLHF.

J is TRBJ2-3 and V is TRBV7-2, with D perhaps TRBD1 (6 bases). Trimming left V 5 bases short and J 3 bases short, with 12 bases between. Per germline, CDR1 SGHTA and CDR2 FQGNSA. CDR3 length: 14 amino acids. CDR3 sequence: CASSPEQGTDTQYF. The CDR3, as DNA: TGTGCCAGCAGCCCCGAACAGGGTACAGATACGCAGTATTTT.

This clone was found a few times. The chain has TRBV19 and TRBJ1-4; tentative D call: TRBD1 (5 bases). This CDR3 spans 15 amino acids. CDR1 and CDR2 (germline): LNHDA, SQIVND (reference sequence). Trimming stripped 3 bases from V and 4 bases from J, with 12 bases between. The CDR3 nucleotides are TGTGCCAGTAGTATCGGGGGGAAGGTTAATGAAAAACTGTTTTTT. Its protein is CASSIGGKVNEKLFF.

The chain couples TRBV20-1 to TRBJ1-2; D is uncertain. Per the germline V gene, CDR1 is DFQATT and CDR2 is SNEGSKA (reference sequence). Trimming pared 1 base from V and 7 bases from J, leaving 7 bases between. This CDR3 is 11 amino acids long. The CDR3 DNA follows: TGCAGTGCTAGAGTCGAGGGTGGCTACACCTTC. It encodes CSARVEGGYTF.

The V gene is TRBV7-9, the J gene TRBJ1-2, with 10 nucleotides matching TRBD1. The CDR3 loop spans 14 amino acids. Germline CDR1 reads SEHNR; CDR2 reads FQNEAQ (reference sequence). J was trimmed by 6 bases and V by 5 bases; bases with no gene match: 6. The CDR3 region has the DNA TGTGCCAGCAGCCCAAGGACAGGGGGAGATGGCTACACCTTC. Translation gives CASSPRTGGDGYTF.

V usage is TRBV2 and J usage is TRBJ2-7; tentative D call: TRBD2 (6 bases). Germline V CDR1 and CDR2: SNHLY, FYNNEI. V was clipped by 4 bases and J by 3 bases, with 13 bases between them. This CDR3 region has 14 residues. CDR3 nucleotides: TGTGCCAGCAGTGTTGGAGGGAGTAACTACGAGCAGTACTTC. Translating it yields CASSVGGSNYEQYF.

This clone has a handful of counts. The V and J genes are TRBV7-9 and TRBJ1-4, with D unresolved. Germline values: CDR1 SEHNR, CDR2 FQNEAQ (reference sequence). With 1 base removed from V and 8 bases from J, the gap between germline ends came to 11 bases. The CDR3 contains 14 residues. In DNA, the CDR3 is TGTGCCAGCAGCTTAGAGAACAGTGCCGAAAAACTGTTTTTT. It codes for CASSLENSAEKLFF.

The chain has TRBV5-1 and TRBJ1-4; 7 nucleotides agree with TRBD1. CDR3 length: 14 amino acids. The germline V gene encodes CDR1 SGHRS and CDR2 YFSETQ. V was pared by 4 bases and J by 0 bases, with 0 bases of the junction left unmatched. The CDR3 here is CASSQGATNEKLFF. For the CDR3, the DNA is TGCGCCAGCAGCCAGGGGGCAACTAATGAAAAACTGTTTTTT.

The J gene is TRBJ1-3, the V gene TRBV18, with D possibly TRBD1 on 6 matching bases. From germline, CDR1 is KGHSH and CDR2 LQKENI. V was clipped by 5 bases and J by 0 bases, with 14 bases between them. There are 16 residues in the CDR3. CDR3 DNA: TGTGCCAGCTCAGAAAACAGGGTCCCCTCTGGAAACACCATATATTTT. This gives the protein CASSENRVPSGNTIYF. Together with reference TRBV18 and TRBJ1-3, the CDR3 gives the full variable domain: NAGVMQNPRHLVRRRGQEARLRCSPMKGHSHVYWYRQLPEEGLKFMVYLQKENIIDESGMPKERFSAEFPKEGPSILRIQQVVRGDSAAYFCASSENRVPSGNTIYFGEGSWLTVV.

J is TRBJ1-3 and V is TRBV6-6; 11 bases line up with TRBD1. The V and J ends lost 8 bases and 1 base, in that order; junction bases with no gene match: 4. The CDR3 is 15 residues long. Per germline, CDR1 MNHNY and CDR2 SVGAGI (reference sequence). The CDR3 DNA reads TGTGCCAGCGGGGGACAGGGGGTTTCTGGAAACACCATATATTTT. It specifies CASGGQGVSGNTIYF.

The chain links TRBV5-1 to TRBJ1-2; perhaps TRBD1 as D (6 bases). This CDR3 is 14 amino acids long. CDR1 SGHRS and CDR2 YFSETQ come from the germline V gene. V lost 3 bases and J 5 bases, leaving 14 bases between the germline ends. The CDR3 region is CASSSDGQRYGYTF. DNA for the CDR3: TGCGCCAGCAGCTCCGACGGACAGCGGTATGGCTACACCTTC.

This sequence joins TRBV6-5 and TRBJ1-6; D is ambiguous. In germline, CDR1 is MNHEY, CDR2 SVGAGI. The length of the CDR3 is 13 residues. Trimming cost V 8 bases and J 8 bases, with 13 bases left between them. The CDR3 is CASRKGGYSPLHF. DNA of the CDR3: TGTGCCAGCCGCAAGGGAGGATATTCACCCCTCCACTTT.

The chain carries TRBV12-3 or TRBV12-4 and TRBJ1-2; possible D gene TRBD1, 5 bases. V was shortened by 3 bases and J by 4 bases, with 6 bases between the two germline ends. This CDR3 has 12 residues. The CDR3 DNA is TGTGCCAGCAGTTTCAGGGCCTATGGCTACACCTTC. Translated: CASSFRAYGYTF.

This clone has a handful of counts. DNA of the CDR3: TGTGCCAGCAGCAAAGTGATCTACCGGGACAGGGTCTACGAGCAGTACTTC. Residues: CASSKVIYRDRVYEQYF. V is TRBV21-1 and J is TRBJ2-7; the tabulated D call, TRBD1, remains unverified against the DNA. TRBV21-1 is an annotated pseudogene. CDR3 length: 17 amino acids.

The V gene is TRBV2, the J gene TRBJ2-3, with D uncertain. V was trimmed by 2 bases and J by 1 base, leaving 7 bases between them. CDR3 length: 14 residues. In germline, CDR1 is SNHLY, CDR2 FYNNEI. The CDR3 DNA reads TGTGCCAGCAGTGAACTCTCCCGCACAGATACGCAGTATTTT. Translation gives CASSELSRTDTQYF.

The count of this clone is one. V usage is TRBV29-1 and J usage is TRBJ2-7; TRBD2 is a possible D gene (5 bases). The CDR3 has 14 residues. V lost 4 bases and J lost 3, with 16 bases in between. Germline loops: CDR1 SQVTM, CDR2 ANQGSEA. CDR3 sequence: CSVGFEGGYYEQYF. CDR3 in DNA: TGCAGCGTTGGATTTGAGGGCGGCTACTACGAGCAGTACTTC.

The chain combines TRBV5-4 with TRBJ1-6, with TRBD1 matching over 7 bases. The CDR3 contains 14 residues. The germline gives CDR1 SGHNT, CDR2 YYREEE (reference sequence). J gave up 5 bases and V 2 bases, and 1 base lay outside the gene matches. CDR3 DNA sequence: TGTGCCAGCAGCTTCGACAGGGATAATTCACCCCTCCACTTT. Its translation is CASSFDRDNSPLHF.

This CDR3 is CASSPDRTNTEAFF. The DNA for the CDR3 is TGTGCCAGCAGCCCCGACAGGACGAACACTGAAGCTTTCTTT. The chain combines TRBV7-2 with TRBJ1-1; a weak D match, TRBD1 (6 bases). Looked up from germline, CDR1 is SGHTA and CDR2 is FQGNSA. V was cut by 5 bases and J by 1 base, with 11 bases left in between. CDR3 length: 14 amino acids.

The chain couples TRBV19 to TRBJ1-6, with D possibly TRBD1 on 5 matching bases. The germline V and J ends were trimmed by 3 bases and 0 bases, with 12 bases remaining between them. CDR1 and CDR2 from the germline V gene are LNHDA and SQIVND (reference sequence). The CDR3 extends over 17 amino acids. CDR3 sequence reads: CASSIRQTSSYNSPLHF. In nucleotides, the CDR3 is TGTGCCAGTAGTATCCGACAGACCAGCTCCTATAATTCACCCCTCCACTTT.